Listed below are T cell receptor beta chains from one sample, sequenced in a study of untreated major depressive disorder. TCRdb keeps only in-frame clones here, not all; method: immunoSEQ multiplex PCR. The sample lists some 13,000 clones; about nine tenths were seen once. Sequenced: CD4+ T cells from PBMCs. These TCRs come from a man aged 25 to 45 with major depressive disorder. CDR3s include the opening cysteine and the closing phenylalanine or tryptophan. A D gene is named only where the DNA matches it firmly. Expanded clones get a size class; other rows say once, few or many, or leave the size out.

TRBV5-1	TRBJ1-6	few	NA	CASSLTGIDNSPLHF	TGCGCCAGCAGCTTAACAGGAATCGATAATTCACCCCTCCACTTT
TRBV28	TRBJ2-7	once	TRBD1	CASGGQATGGQYF	TGTGCCTCTGGGGGACAGGCTACGGGCGGGCAGTACTTC
TRBV9	TRBJ1-1	NA	NA	CASSSRGNLNTEAFF	TGTGCCAGCAGCTCTCGGGGAAATCTGAACACTGAAGCTTTCTTT
TRBV30	TRBJ2-3	NA	NA	CAWSPEADTQYF	TGTGCCTGGAGTCCCGAGGCAGATACGCAGTATTTT
TRBV5-4	TRBJ1-3	NA	NA	CASSLEVGNTIYF	TGTGCCAGCAGCTTGGAGGTGGGAAACACCATATATTTT
TRBV30	TRBJ1-4	NA	NA	CAWSEGTSNEKLFF	TGTGCCTGGAGTGAGGGGACCTCTAATGAAAAACTGTTTTTT
TRBV7-6	TRBJ2-7	once	NA	CASSLVGGIGVYEQYF	TGTGCCAGCAGCTTAGTGGGGGGAATAGGGGTCTACGAGCAGTACTTC
TRBV9	TRBJ1-6	NA	NA	CASSVALGTAPLHF	TGTGCCAGCAGCGTAGCCCTCGGGACGGCCCCCCTCCACTTT
TRBV27	TRBJ2-3	NA	TRBD2	CASMLAGESNTQYF	TGTGCCAGCATGCTAGCGGGGGAGTCGAATACGCAGTATTTT
TRBV19	TRBJ2-7	NA	NA	CASSEAGTDSYEQYF	TGTGCCAGTAGTGAAGCCGGGACTGACTCCTACGAGCAGTACTTC
TRBV19	TRBJ2-5	once	TRBD1	CASSEDRDWETQYF	TGTGCCAGTAGTGAGGACAGGGATTGGGAGACCCAGTACTTC
TRBV6-5	TRBJ1-6	NA	NA	CASSYLGEGDNSPLHF	TGTGCCAGCAGTTACCTGGGAGAGGGGGATAATTCACCCCTCCACTTT
TRBV7-2	TRBJ1-2	NA	NA	CASSLGVGEYGYTF	TGTGCCAGCAGCTTAGGAGTGGGAGAATATGGCTACACCTTC
TRBV27	TRBJ2-7	NA	TRBD1	CASSPSSGTATYEQYF	TGTGCCAGCAGTCCCTCTTCCGGGACAGCAACCTACGAGCAGTACTTC